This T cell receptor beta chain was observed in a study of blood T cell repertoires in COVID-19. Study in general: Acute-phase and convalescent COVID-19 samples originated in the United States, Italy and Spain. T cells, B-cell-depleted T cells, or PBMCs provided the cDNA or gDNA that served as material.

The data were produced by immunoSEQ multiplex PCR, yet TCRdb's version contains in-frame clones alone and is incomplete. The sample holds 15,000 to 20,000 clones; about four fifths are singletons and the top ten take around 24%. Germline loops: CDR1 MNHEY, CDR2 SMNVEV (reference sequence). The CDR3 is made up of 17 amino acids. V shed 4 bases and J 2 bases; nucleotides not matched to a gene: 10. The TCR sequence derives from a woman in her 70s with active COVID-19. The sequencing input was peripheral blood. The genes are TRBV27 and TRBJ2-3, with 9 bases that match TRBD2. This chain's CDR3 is CASSSLGAGGPTDTQYF. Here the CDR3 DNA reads TGTGCCAGCAGTTCCCTAGGAGCGGGAGGCCCCACAGATACGCAGTATTTT.